This is a list of T cell receptor beta chains from one sample in a study of cytomegalovirus exposure and HLA in healthy donors. Clones were sequenced by immunoSEQ multiplex PCR, and TCRdb holds only the in-frame ones, with some missing. Here the sample spans more than 130,000 clones, about 82% being singletons. The sample comprised PBMCs. The receptors were gathered from a man aged 30 to 45 in good health and CMV-seronegative. Each CDR3 is given with its conserved first and last residue. A D gene is named only where the DNA matches it firmly. Clone size appears in some rows only: once, few, many, or a class for an expanded clone.

J | D | size | V | CDR3 | DNA
TRBJ1-6 | TRBD1 | . | TRBV15 | CATSRAGGNSPLHF | TGTGCCACCAGCAGAGCAGGGGGGAATTCACCCCTCCACTTT
TRBJ2-2 | TRBD2 | . | TRBV19 | CASSTGRGTSDFNTGELFF | TGTGCCAGTAGTACCGGCAGAGGGACTAGCGACTTCAACACCGGGGAGCTGTTTTTT
TRBJ1-4 | . | . | TRBV5-4 | CASSSEGATNEKLFF | TGTGCCAGCAGCTCAGAAGGAGCAACTAATGAAAAACTGTTTTTT
TRBJ2-7 | . | . | TRBV21-1 | CASSKLGECRAPIVHEQYF | TGTGCCAGCAGCAAATTAGGGGAATGCAGGGCTCCAATAGTCCACGAGCAGTACTTC
TRBJ2-1 | . | . | TRBV5-6 | CASSLAAGDNEQFF | TGTGCCAGCAGCTTGGCGGCAGGGGACAATGAGCAGTTCTTC
TRBJ2-6 | . | . | TRBV29-1 | CSVATANSGANVLTF | TGCAGCGTAGCGACAGCCAACTCTGGGGCCAACGTCCTGACTTTC
TRBJ2-3 | TRBD2 | . | TRBV27 | CASSYLAGDTQYF | TGTGCCAGCAGTTACCTAGCGGGAGATACGCAGTATTTT
TRBJ2-7 | TRBD2 | . | TRBV7-2 | CASSFGGRAEQYF | TGTGCCAGCAGCTTTGGCGGGAGGGCCGAGCAGTACTTC
TRBJ1-1 | TRBD1 | . | TRBV27 | CASSSTGWCGAFF | TGTGCCAGCAGTTCGACAGGGTGGTGCGGGGCTTTCTTT
TRBJ1-6 | . | . | TRBV14 | CASSQDNYRVNSPLHF | TGTGCCAGCAGCCAAGACAATTACAGGGTCAATTCACCCCTCCACTTT
TRBJ2-2 | TRBD1 | . | TRBV2 | CASRTGGNTGELFF | TGTGCCAGCAGGACAGGGGGAAACACCGGGGAGCTGTTTTTT
TRBJ2-5 | . | . | TRBV7-9 | CASSPLMETQYF | TGTGCCAGCAGCCCCCTAATGGAGACCCAGTACTTC
TRBJ2-5 | . | . | TRBV27 | CASSLIGQETQYF | TGTGCCAGCAGTTTAATCGGCCAAGAGACCCAGTACTTC
TRBJ2-1 | . | . | TRBV9 | CASSYAAGRIYNEQFF | TGTGCCAGCAGCTACGCCGCGGGGAGAATCTACAATGAGCAGTTCTTC
TRBJ2-7 | TRBD1 | . | TRBV5-1 | CASRPGQGSYEQYF | TGCGCCAGCCGCCCGGGACAGGGGTCCTACGAGCAGTACTTC
TRBJ2-7 | . | . | TRBV6-5 | CASSLTVGGQEQYF | TGTGCCAGCAGTTTGACAGTCGGGGGGCAAGAGCAGTACTTC
TRBJ2-1 | TRBD2 | once | TRBV5-1 | CASSNRGTTNEQFF | TGCGCCAGCAGCAACAGAGGGACTACCAATGAGCAGTTCTTC
TRBJ2-7 | . | . | TRBV19 | CASSPRGETYEQYF | TGTGCCAGTAGTCCCCGGGGTGAGACCTACGAGCAGTACTTC
TRBJ1-2 | . | . | TRBV6-5 | CASSYSRHLNYGYTF | TGTGCCAGCAGTTACTCGAGGCATTTGAACTATGGCTACACCTTC
TRBJ2-5 | . | . | TRBV19 | CASSTGRLLTETQYF | TGTGCCAGTAGCACAGGGCGGTTGTTGACCGAGACCCAGTACTTC
TRBJ2-7 | . | . | TRBV7-9 | CASSPSGLQQYF | TGTGCCAGCAGCCCCTCAGGTCTGCAGCAGTACTTC
TRBJ2-3 | . | . | TRBV7-7 | CASSLAGVATQYF | TGTGCTAGCAGCTTAGCCGGGGTGGCTACGCAGTATTTT
TRBJ1-3 | . | . | TRBV5-1 | CASSLGPGGGTSGNTIYF | TGCGCCAGCAGCTTGGGCCCGGGAGGGGGTACCTCTGGAAACACCATATATTTT
TRBJ1-2 | . | . | TRBV10-2 | CASSEVSLIRGYTF | TGCGCCAGCAGTGAAGTCAGCTTAATCAGGGGCTACACCTTC
TRBJ1-4 | . | . | TRBV29-1 | CSAGRQGEKLFF | TGCAGCGCCGGGCGCCAGGGGGAAAAACTGTTTTTT
TRBJ2-1 | . | . | TRBV10-3 | CAISERGGGYNEQFF | TGTGCCATCAGTGAAAGAGGGGGGGGCTACAATGAGCAGTTCTTC
TRBJ2-5 | . | . | TRBV6-6 | CASSNSGETQYF | TGTGCCAGCAGTAACTCCGGTGAGACCCAGTACTTC
TRBJ1-6 | . | . | TRBV7-6 | CASSLYRDKNSPLHF | TGTGCCAGCAGCTTATATCGGGACAAAAATTCACCCCTCCACTTT
TRBJ2-5 | TRBD1 | . | TRBV9 | CASSDGQEQETQYF | TGTGCCAGCAGCGACGGACAGGAGCAAGAGACCCAGTACTTC
TRBJ1-3 | TRBD1 | . | TRBV5-1 | CASSLQGAAGNTIYF | TGCGCCAGCAGCTTACAGGGGGCGGCTGGAAACACCATATATTTT
TRBJ2-5 | TRBD1 | once | TRBV28 | CASSSGQVGETQYF | TGTGCCAGCAGTTCGGGACAGGTAGGAGAGACCCAGTACTTC